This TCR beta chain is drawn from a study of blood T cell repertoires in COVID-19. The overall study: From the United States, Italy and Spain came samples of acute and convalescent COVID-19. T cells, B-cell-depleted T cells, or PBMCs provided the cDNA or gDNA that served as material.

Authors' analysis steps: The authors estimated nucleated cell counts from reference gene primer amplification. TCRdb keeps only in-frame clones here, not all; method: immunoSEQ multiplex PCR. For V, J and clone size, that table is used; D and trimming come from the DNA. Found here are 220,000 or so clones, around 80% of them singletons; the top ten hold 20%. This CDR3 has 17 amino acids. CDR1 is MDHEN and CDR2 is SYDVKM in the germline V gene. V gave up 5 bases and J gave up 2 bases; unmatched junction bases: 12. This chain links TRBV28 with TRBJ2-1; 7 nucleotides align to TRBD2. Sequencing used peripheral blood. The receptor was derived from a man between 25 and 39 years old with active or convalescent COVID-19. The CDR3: CASSPRGGEFPYNEQFF. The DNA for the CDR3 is TGTGCCAGCAGTCCACGGGGAGGGGAGTTCCCCTACAATGAGCAGTTCTTC.